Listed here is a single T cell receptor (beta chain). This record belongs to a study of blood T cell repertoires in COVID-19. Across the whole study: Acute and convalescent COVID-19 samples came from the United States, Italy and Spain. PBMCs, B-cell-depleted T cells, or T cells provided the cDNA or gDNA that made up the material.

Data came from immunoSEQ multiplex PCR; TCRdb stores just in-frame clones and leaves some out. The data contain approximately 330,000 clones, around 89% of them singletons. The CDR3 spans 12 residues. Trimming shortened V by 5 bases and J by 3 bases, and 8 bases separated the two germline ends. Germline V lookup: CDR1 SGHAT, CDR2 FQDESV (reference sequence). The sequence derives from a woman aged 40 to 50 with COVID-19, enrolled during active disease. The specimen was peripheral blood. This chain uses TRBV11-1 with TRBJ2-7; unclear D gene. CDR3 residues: CASSARGYEQYF. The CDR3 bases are TGTGCCAGCAGCGCCCGAGGCTACGAGCAGTACTTC.